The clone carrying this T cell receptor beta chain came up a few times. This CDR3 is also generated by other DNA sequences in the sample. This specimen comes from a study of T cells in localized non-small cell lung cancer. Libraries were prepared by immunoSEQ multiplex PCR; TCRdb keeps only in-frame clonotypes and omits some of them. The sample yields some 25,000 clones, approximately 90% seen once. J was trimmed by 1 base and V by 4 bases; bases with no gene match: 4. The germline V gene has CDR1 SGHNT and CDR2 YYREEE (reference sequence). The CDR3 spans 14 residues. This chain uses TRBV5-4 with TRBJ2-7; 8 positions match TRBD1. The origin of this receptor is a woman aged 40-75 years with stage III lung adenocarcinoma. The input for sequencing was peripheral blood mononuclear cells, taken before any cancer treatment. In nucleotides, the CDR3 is TGTGCCAGCAGCCCCGGGACAGGTTCCTACGAGCAGTACTTC. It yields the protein CASSPGTGSYEQYF. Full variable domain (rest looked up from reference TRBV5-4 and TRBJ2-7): ETGVTQSPTHLIKTRGQQVTLRCSSQSGHNTVSWYQQALGQGPQFIFQYYREEENGRGNFPPRFSGLQFPNYSSELNVNALELDDSALYLCASSPGTGSYEQYFGPGTRLTVT.